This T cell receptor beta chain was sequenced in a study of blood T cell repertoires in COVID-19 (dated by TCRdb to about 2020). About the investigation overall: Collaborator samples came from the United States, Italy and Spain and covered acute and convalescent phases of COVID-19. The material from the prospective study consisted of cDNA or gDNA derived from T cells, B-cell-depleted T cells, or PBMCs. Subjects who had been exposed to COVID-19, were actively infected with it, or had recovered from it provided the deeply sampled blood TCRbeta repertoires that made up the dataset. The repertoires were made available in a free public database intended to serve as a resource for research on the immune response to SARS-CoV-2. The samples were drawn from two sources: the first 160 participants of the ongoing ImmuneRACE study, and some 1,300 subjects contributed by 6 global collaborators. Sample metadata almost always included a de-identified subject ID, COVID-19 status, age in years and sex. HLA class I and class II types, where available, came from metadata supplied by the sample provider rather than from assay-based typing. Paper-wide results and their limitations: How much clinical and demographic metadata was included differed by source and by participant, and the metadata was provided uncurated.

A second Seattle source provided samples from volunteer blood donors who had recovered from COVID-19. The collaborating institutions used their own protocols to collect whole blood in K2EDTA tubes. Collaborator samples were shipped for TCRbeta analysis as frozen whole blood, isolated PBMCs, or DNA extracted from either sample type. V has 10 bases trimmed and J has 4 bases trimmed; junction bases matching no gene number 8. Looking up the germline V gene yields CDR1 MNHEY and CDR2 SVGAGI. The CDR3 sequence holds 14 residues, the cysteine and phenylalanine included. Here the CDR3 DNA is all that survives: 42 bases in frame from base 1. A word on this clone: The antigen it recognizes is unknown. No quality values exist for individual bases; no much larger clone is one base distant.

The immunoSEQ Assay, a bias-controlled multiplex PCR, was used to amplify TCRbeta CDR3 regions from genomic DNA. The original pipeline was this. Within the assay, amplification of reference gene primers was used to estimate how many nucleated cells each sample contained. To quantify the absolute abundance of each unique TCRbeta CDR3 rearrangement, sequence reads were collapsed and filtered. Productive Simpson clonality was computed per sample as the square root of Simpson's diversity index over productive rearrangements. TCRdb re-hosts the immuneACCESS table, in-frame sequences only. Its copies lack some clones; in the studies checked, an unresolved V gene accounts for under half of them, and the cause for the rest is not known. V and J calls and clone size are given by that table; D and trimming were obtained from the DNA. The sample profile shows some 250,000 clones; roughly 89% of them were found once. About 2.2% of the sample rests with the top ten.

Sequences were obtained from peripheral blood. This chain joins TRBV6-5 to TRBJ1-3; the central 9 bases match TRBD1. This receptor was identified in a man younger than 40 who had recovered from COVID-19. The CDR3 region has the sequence CATNSGTGGNTIYF. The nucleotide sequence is TGTGCCACCAACTCCGGGACAGGGGGAAACACCATATATTTT.